This TCR beta chain derives from a study of cytomegalovirus exposure and HLA in healthy donors (dated by TCRdb to about 2017). Background on the whole study: The roughly 670 repertoires of the first cohort and the approximately 130 validation repertoires were produced on the same platform, according to a later analysis. The study aimed to test whether signatures of past pathogen exposure could be identified by cataloging public T cell receptors. Besides the first cohort of approximately 710 subjects, a separate validation cohort made up of 120 different subjects was used. To predict cytomegalovirus infection status, the study brought together high-throughput TCR immunosequencing, statistical association of individual TCRs with disease status, and machine learning.

Summary of the overall study and its limitations: The study listed 164 TCR beta chains as associated with cytomegalovirus. It was suggested by the authors that the approach could potentially be generalized to other disease states and immunological phenotypes. In a later analysis, TCRs clustered in the first cohort were found to also tend to co-occur in the 110 or so validation repertoires, with roughly 93% of cluster scores above 0. A later analysis lacked HLA typing for the validation cohort, so it scored co-occurrence in that cohort across all 110 or so repertoires. The classifier was reported to diagnose cytomegalovirus status with high specificity and sensitivity in both the original cohort and the validation cohort. Across donors, most TCR sequences were observed very rarely, whereas some public TCRs were present in many individuals. Three of the identified cytomegalovirus-associated TCR beta chains were confirmed in vitro to be specific for cytomegalovirus antigens.

CDR1 and CDR2 were assigned from the germline V gene as MNHEY and SVGAGI. V is clipped by 2 bases and J by 7 bases, and the sequence between their germline boundaries is 8 bases long. The CDR3 has 12 amino acids, counting the end cysteine and phenylalanine. The kept DNA is CDR3 alone, 36 bases in frame from the first base. Donors formed part of the validation cohort, which comprised over a hundred subjects and was distinct from the first cohort of over 500 subjects. Library method: the immunoSEQ multiplex PCR assay. In the paper's pipeline: To diagnose cytomegalovirus status from the catalog of TCR beta chain sequences, a statistical classification framework was built. The clones in this table, taken by TCRdb from immuneACCESS, are in-frame only. Not every clone is retained; where verified, under half of the shortfall comes from an unresolved V gene, and the cause of the rest is unknown. The D gene and trimming were derived from the DNA, and the V and J assignments and clone size from that table. In this sample the table shows 150,000 to 200,000 clones, 75% to 90% of which occur a single time. About 16% of the sample rests with the top ten.

Turning to this clone: The specificity of this receptor is unknown. Base qualities are not recorded, but no much larger clone differs from it by a single base.

This receptor was obtained from a man younger than 35 in good health and CMV-seropositive. Sequencing was carried out using PBMCs. The V gene is TRBV6-5 and the J gene is TRBJ1-2, with TRBD1 tentatively as D gene (5 bases match). The CDR3 protein sequence reads: CASSYGGFGYTF. The nucleotide sequence reads TGTGCCAGCAGTTACGGGGGGTTTGGCTACACCTTC.